This T cell receptor (beta chain) was sequenced for a study of cytomegalovirus exposure and HLA in healthy donors. This clone was seen more than once but under ten times. Its antigen is currently unknown. Study results and caveats: Most sequenced TCRs were rare (though some public TCRs occurred in many donors). Near-uniform donor sequencing depth was presumed by presence/absence analyses.

The CDR3 runs to 18 residues. Per the germline V gene, CDR1 is SNHLY and CDR2 is FYNNEI. Losses at the gene ends were 5 bases for V and 3 bases for J; bases not matched to a gene: 6. Primers included in the PCR were 60 Vbeta and 13 Jbeta primers. Measured with immunoSEQ multiplex PCR; TCRdb has only the in-frame clones, and not every one. The table has 70,000 to 85,000 clones, more than 50% seen once. This sequence originates from a male donor in good health and CMV-seropositive. Material: PBMCs. The chain is built from TRBV2 and TRBJ2-2; TRBD2 matches 16 bases. CDR3 sequence: CASSSPGLAGGDTGELFF. The DNA of the CDR3 is TGTGCCAGCAGTTCACCGGGACTAGCGGGAGGGGACACCGGGGAGCTGTTTTTT.